This passage covers 8 T cell receptor beta chains from one sample sequenced in a study of early T cells in non-severe SARS-CoV-2 infection. Via MiXCR, TCRdb re-called the 5' RACE reads, giving one row per CDR3 protein. The table has 35,000 to 45,000 distinct CDR3 sequences, roughly 6% seen once; the top ten hold over 10%. Source material: whole blood. The receptors were gathered from an adult who was a healthcare worker with PCR-confirmed SARS-CoV-2 infection or an uninfected control (not recorded which).

V usage is TRBV20-1 and J usage is TRBJ1-1; 8 nucleotides align to TRBD1. Germline CDR1 and CDR2: DFQATT and SNEGSKA (reference sequence). The trim removed 4 bases at V and 4 bases at J, leaving 5 bases unmatched. There are 13 residues in the CDR3. CDR3 in DNA: TGCAGTGCTATTCAGGGGGCGCGCACTGAAGCTTTCTTT. Translating it yields CSAIQGARTEAFF.

This clonotype was picked up many times. V gene TRBV18 combines with J gene TRBJ2-7; D not resolved. From germline, CDR1 is KGHSH and CDR2 LQKENI. Trimming cost V 2 bases and J 0 bases, with 11 bases left between them. The CDR3 sequence is 15 residues long. The CDR3 DNA reads as TGTGCCAGCTCACCAGTGCAGGACCTCTCCTACGAGCAGTACTTC. Amino acids: CASSPVQDLSYEQYF.

At least ten counts were recorded for this clonotype. The rearrangement uses TRBV27 and TRBJ2-7; D ambiguous. Trimming stripped 3 bases from V and 0 bases from J, with 15 bases between. In germline, CDR1 is MNHEY, CDR2 SMNVEV (reference sequence). This CDR3 is 16 amino acids long. CDR3 DNA: TGTGCCAGCAGTTTTTACCCCGCCCTGAGCTCCTACGAGCAGTACTTC. It encodes CASSFYPALSSYEQYF.

The J gene is TRBJ2-7, the V gene TRBV5-1, with TRBD1 matching over 9 bases. In germline, CDR1 is SGHRS, CDR2 YFSETQ. With 4 bases clipped from V and 0 bases from J, the junction kept 5 bases outside the gene matches. The CDR3 is made up of 15 amino acids. Here the CDR3 DNA reads TGCGCCAGCAGCCTAGACAGGGGGGTCTCCTACGAGCAGTACTTC. This codes for CASSLDRGVSYEQYF.

At least ten counts were recorded for this clonotype. The rearrangement joins TRBV9 to TRBJ2-3, with 11 bases matching TRBD2. The J segment lost 2 bases and the V segment lost 3 bases, leaving 2 bases of the junction unmatched. The germline CDR1 and CDR2 sequences are SGDLS and YYNGEE. The CDR3 extends over 15 amino acids. The chain's CDR3 is CASSASGGNTDTQYF. The DNA of the CDR3 is TGTGCCAGCAGCGCTAGCGGGGGGAACACAGATACGCAGTATTTT.

This clonotype was found many times. This rearrangement joins TRBV5-4 to TRBJ2-2; 7 bases line up with TRBD2. The germline V gene has CDR1 SGHNT and CDR2 YYREEE (reference sequence). The CDR3 contains 15 residues. J gave up 1 base and V 5 bases, and 5 bases lay outside the gene matches. CDR3 bases: TGTGCCAGCAGGAATGGACTAGAGAACACCGGGGAGCTGTTTTTT. Protein sequence: CASRNGLENTGELFF.

The rearrangement uses TRBV29-1 and TRBJ2-2, with D hard to call. Trimming removed 5 bases at V and 1 base at J, with 11 bases between. This CDR3 comprises 14 residues. Germline values: CDR1 SQVTM, CDR2 ANQGSEA. Written as DNA, the CDR3 is TGCAGCGTTCCCGGGCCGAAGAACACCGGGGAGCTGTTTTTT. Translating gives CSVPGPKNTGELFF.

This clonotype was detected a few times. V is TRBV20-1 and J is TRBJ2-1, with a tentative D call TRBD2 (7 bases). The ends were cut back, 3 bases at V and 6 bases at J, with 18 bases in the middle. Germline V gene lookup returns CDR1 DFQATT and CDR2 SNEGSKA (reference sequence). The length of the CDR3 is 15 residues. The CDR3: CSASVRGALGNEQFF. The CDR3 coding sequence is TGCAGTGCTAGTGTCCGGGGGGCGCTTGGCAATGAGCAGTTCTTC.